One sample yielded the 14 T cell receptor beta chains listed below, sequenced in a study of molecular identifiers for immune sequencing clone quantification. TCRdb ran MiXCR on the PCR reads and lists one entry per CDR3 protein. The repertoire holds about 40,000 distinct CDR3 sequences, roughly 18% seen once, with roughly 7% in the top ten. Sequencing used naive CD8+ T cells from blood, with Jurkat cell RNA spiked in. The subset: FACS-sorted CD8+CD4-CCR7+CD45RA+ naive T cells. The receptors were gathered from a human donor in good health. Some libraries in this study had Jurkat cell RNA spiked in.

This clonotype was counted at least ten times. The chain recombines TRBV15 with TRBJ2-7; D uncertain. The CDR3 loop spans 15 amino acids. V was cut by 0 bases and J by 1 base, with 10 bases left in between. Germline V gives CDR1 LNHNV, CDR2 YYDKDF (reference sequence). The chain's CDR3 is CATSRDLGSSYEQYF. The CDR3 DNA is TGTGCCACCAGCAGAGATCTGGGCAGTTCCTACGAGCAGTACTTC.

In regard to this clonotype: A much larger clone lies one base from this, so it may be a read error. The CDR3 carries no conserved terminal phenylalanine or tryptophan, so it likely arises from a read error. V gene TRBV28 combines with J gene TRBJ2-1; D might be TRBD2 (6 bases). This CDR3 contains 15 residues. Germline V lookup: CDR1 MDHEN, CDR2 SYDVKM. The germline V and J ends were trimmed by 8 bases and 4 bases, with 18 bases remaining between them. The CDR3 DNA is TGTGCCAGCTCCTATCGGGGGATCGGATACAATGAGCAGTTCCTC. It specifies CASSYRGIGYNEQFL.

The table lists this clonotype with many counts. The V call is TRBV7-3, the J call TRBJ2-2, with D tentatively TRBD2 (6 bases). Between the trimmed V and J ends, which lost 4 bases and 3 bases, there was a span of 12 bases. The CDR3 has 15 amino acids. Germline V gene sequence: CDR1 SGHTA, CDR2 FQGTGA. In DNA form, the CDR3 reads TGTGCCAGCAGCTCGGGGAGGAAGGACACCGGGGAGCTGTTTTTT. This sequence encodes CASSSGRKDTGELFF. The entire variable domain, with the rest obtained from reference TRBV7-3 and TRBJ2-2, is as follows: GAGVSQTPSNKVTEKGKYVELRCDPISGHTALYWYRQSLGQGPEFLIYFQGTGAADDSGLPNDRFFAVRPEGSVSTLKIQRTERGDSAVYLCASSSGRKDTGELFFGEGSRLTVL.

Worth noting for this clonotype: Just one base apart from a much larger clone, this may be a read error. This chain joins TRBV11-2 and TRBJ2-7; D not certain. The CDR3 is made up of 12 amino acids. The germline gives CDR1 SGHAT, CDR2 FQNNGV. CDR3 in amino acids: CASNLAPHEQYF. The CDR3 DNA sequence: TGTGCCAGCAACTTAGCCCCTCACGAGCAGTACTTC.

This clonotype was recorded many times. The chain has TRBV28 and TRBJ2-1, with TRBD1 matching 8 bases. This CDR3 spans 15 amino acids. Trimming took 3 bases from V and 7 from J; bases not matched to a gene: 8. Germline values: CDR1 MDHEN, CDR2 SYDVKM. The CDR3, as DNA: TGTGCCAGCAGTTTGAAGGTCAGGGGGCATAATGAGCAGTTCTTC. Translation: CASSLKVRGHNEQFF. Drawing the rest from reference TRBV28 and TRBJ2-1, the complete variable domain is DVKVTQSSRYLVKRTGEKVFLECVQDMDHENMFWYRQDPGLGLRLIYFSYDVKMKEKGDIPEGYSVSREKKERFSLILESASTNQTSMYLCASSLKVRGHNEQFFGPGTRLTVL.

The table lists this clonotype with many counts. This chain joins TRBV6-2 or TRBV6-3 and TRBJ2-5, with 12 nucleotides matching TRBD2. The CDR3 contains 15 residues. The germline CDR1 and CDR2 sequences are MNHEY and SVGEGT. The trim removed 5 bases at V and 5 bases at J, leaving 6 bases unmatched. In DNA form, the CDR3 reads TGTGCCAGCAGTGATCTAGCGGGAGGGATGGAGACCCAGTACTTC. Its translation: CASSDLAGGMETQYF.

There are a few counts of this clonotype. The genes are TRBV4-3 and TRBJ2-7, with D hard to call. The germline V and J ends were trimmed by 1 base and 3 bases, with 7 bases remaining between them. CDR1 and CDR2 from the germline V gene are LGHNA and YSLEER. CDR3 length: 13 amino acids. CDR3 region: CASSQVQFYEQYF. CDR3 DNA sequence: TGCGCCAGCAGCCAAGTCCAGTTCTACGAGCAGTACTTC.

This clonotype was seen repeatedly, ten times or more. The V gene is TRBV7-9, the J gene TRBJ2-6; no definite D call. Per germline, CDR1 SEHNR and CDR2 FQNEAQ (reference sequence). The CDR3 consists of 16 residues. Trimming took off 5 bases at V and 2 bases at J, with 13 bases between the two ends. The CDR3 protein is CASSPVTWAGANVLTF. DNA of the CDR3: TGTGCCAGCAGCCCAGTAACGTGGGCTGGGGCCAACGTCCTGACTTTC.

This clonotype was detected many times. A read error may produce the germline difference seen at one junction end. The V and J genes are TRBV13 and TRBJ2-7; TRBD2 matches at 11 bases. The CDR3 runs 15 residues. In germline, CDR1 is PRHDT, CDR2 FYEKMQ (reference sequence). Written as DNA, the CDR3 is TGTGCCAGCAGCCTAGGGACTAGCGGATTTCGGGAGCAGTACTTC. Protein product: CASSLGTSGFREQYF.

In this sample, this clonotype turned up many times. Sequence at one end of the junction differs from germline and may be a read error. The rearrangement links TRBV7-7 to TRBJ2-1, with 10 bases matching TRBD1. This CDR3 comprises 14 residues. Germline V gene data show CDR1 as SSHAT and CDR2 as FNYEAQ (reference sequence). The CDR3 protein is CASSRQGAWNEQFF. The CDR3 DNA reads TGTGCTAGCAGTCGACAGGGGGCCTGGAATGAGCAGTTCTTC.

Comment on this clonotype: With a much larger clone just one base away, this may be a read error. The chain combines TRBV10-1 with TRBJ2-7; 10 bases agree with TRBD2. CDR1 and CDR2 (germline): WNHNN, SYGVQD (reference sequence). CDR3 length: 16 residues. The CDR3 DNA follows: TGCGCCGGCAGTGATTCGTTAGCGGGAGGTGGGGGCGAGCAGTACTTC. Amino acid sequence: CAGSDSLAGGGGEQYF.

The V call is TRBV7-8, the J call TRBJ2-2, with D possibly TRBD1 on 5 matching bases. Germline CDR1 and CDR2: SGHVS and FQNEAQ. V dropped 5 bases and J dropped 1 base, with 11 bases sitting between them. The CDR3 has 15 residues. The CDR3 DNA reads TGTGCCAGCAGCAAGGGGCGACAGAACACCGGGGAGCTGTTTTTT. It yields the protein CASSKGRQNTGELFF. The full variable domain, completed using reference TRBV7-8 and TRBJ2-2, is GAGVSQSPRYKVAKRGQDVALRCDPISGHVSLFWYQQALGQGPEFLTYFQNEAQLDKSGLPSDRFFAERPEGSVSTLKIQRTQQEDSAVYLCASSKGRQNTGELFFGEGSRLTVL.

There are many counts of this clonotype. This chain uses TRBV6-6 with TRBJ2-3; TRBD1 aligns across 7 bases. J was trimmed by 4 bases and V by 4 bases; bases with no gene match: 2. Germline assignment: CDR1 MNHNY and CDR2 SVGAGI (reference sequence). This CDR3 is built from 13 residues. CDR3 amino acids: CASSSTGSDTQYF. Here the CDR3 DNA reads TGTGCCAGCAGTTCGACAGGGTCAGATACGCAGTATTTT.

V is TRBV7-9 and J is TRBJ2-7, with 7 bases identical to TRBD2. The V segment lost 5 bases and the J segment 1 base; nucleotides outside the gene matches: 14. CDR3 length equals 17 residues. Germline V lookup: CDR1 SEHNR, CDR2 FQNEAQ (reference sequence). DNA for the CDR3: TGTGCCAGCAGCCCGTTACTTGCGGCTAGCGGTTCCTACGAGCAGTACTTC. It yields the protein CASSPLLAASGSYEQYF.